The rows below give T cell receptor beta chains drawn from one sample of a study of cytomegalovirus exposure and HLA in healthy donors. Clones were sequenced by immunoSEQ multiplex PCR, and TCRdb holds only the in-frame ones, with some missing. This table holds some 110,000 clones. Sequencing used PBMCs. Every receptor here comes from a man aged 35 to 55 in good health and CMV-seropositive. Each CDR3 is given with its conserved first and last residue. Fields, in order: D gene, V gene, J gene, CDR3 DNA, CDR3 protein. A D gene is named only where the DNA matches it firmly.

.	TRBV7-2	TRBJ2-7	TGTGCCAGCAGCTTAGCCCGGGAAGCCGAGCAGTACTTC	CASSLAREAEQYF
TRBD1	TRBV30	TRBJ1-2	TGTGCCTGGAGTGTAAGGGACAGGGTAACTAACTATGGCTACACCTTC	CAWSVRDRVTNYGYTF
TRBD1	TRBV2	TRBJ1-6	TGTGCCAGCAGGCGGGACAGCTCCTATAATTCACCCCTCCACTTT	CASRRDSSYNSPLHF
.	TRBV29-1	TRBJ1-2	TGCAGCGTTGAGGAGGGAACTAACTATGGCTACACCTTC	CSVEEGTNYGYTF
TRBD2	TRBV9	TRBJ2-7	TGTGCCAGCAGCGTCGGGACTAGCGGGAGCCACGAGCAGTACTTC	CASSVGTSGSHEQYF
TRBD2	TRBV6-5	TRBJ2-7	TGTGCCAGCACGAGGACTAGCGGGAACTACGAGCAGTACTTC	CASTRTSGNYEQYF
.	TRBV6-1	TRBJ1-3	TGTGCCAGCAGTGAAGGGGCTGCTGGAAACACCATATATTTT	CASSEGAAGNTIYF
TRBD2	TRBV18	TRBJ2-3	TGTGCCAGCTCGCGGACTAGCGGGAGCACAGATACGCAGTATTTT	CASSRTSGSTDTQYF
.	TRBV5-1	TRBJ1-4	TGCGCCAGCAGCAATATACCGGACACAGCTAATGAAAAACTGTTTTTT	CASSNIPDTANEKLFF
TRBD1	TRBV28	TRBJ1-2	TGTGCCAGCAACCATTCAAACAGGGGAAGAGGTGGCTACACCTTC	CASNHSNRGRGGYTF
.	TRBV10-3	TRBJ2-5	TGTGCCATCAGTGAGGGACTATTCCAAGAGACCCAGTACTTC	CAISEGLFQETQYF
TRBD2	TRBV2	TRBJ2-1	TGTGCCAGCAGTGGACTAGCGGGAGTGGATGAGCAGTTCTTC	CASSGLAGVDEQFF
TRBD2	TRBV9	TRBJ2-2	TGTGCCAGCAGCGTAGTCCTAGCGGGAGAGGACACCGGGGAGCTGTTTTTT	CASSVVLAGEDTGELFF
.	TRBV5-1	TRBJ2-1	TGCGCCAGCAGCTTGCTGGACAGCACGTACAATGAGCAGTTCTTC	CASSLLDSTYNEQFF
TRBD2	TRBV7-2	TRBJ2-3	TGTGCCAGCAGCCAGTTGGGTGCGGGAGTACCAGCAGATACGCAGTATTTT	CASSQLGAGVPADTQYF
.	TRBV11-3	TRBJ2-1	TGTGCCAGCAGCTCCCCCCTTTTCAATGAGCAGTTCTTC	CASSSPLFNEQFF
.	TRBV19	TRBJ2-1	TGTGCCAGTAGTATACCAACTCGGAGCTCCTACAATGAGCAGTTCTTC	CASSIPTRSSYNEQFF
.	TRBV7-9	TRBJ1-5	TGTGCCAGCAGCCTACAGGATTATCAGCCCCAGCATTTT	CASSLQDYQPQHF
TRBD1	TRBV7-9	TRBJ1-3	TGTGCCAGCAGCTTACTCGGGACAGCGGCCTCTGGAAACACCATATATTTT	CASSLLGTAASGNTIYF
.	TRBV27	TRBJ2-3	TGTGCCAGCAGTCCGCGGGGTATCTCAGATACGCAGTATTTT	CASSPRGISDTQYF
.	TRBV6-1	TRBJ1-2	TGTGCCAGCAGACCGGGCCCTTTGGGAGACGGGGGCTACACCTTC	CASRPGPLGDGGYTF
TRBD2	TRBV5-1	TRBJ2-3	TGCGCCAGCAGAGTGACTAGCCGGGATACGCAGTATTTT	CASRVTSRDTQYF
.	TRBV15	TRBJ1-2	TGTGCCACCAGCAGAGCTCAGGGCATTACTGGCTACACCTTC	CATSRAQGITGYTF
TRBD2	TRBV29-1	TRBJ2-2	TGCAGCGTTGAGGGGGGGGAGGGCACCGGGGAGCTGTTTTTT	CSVEGGEGTGELFF
.	TRBV5-4	TRBJ2-3	TGTGCCAGCAGCTTGGCGGGATCACGCACAGATACGCAGTATTTT	CASSLAGSRTDTQYF
.	TRBV7-6	TRBJ2-1	TGTGCCAGCAGCTTATCTGCCGGGAGCTCCTACAATGAGCAGTTCTTC	CASSLSAGSSYNEQFF
.	TRBV29-1	TRBJ1-2	TGCAGCGTTGATCCGGGGGGAGCTAACTATGGCTACACCTTC	CSVDPGGANYGYTF
.	TRBV5-4	TRBJ2-5	TGTGCCACGACTAACCCCCAAGAGACCCAGTACTTC	CATTNPQETQYF
.	TRBV5-4	TRBJ1-2	TGTGCCAGCAGCCCGCGAGGGAACTATGGCTACACCTTC	CASSPRGNYGYTF
.	TRBV28	TRBJ2-5	TGTGCCAGCAGTTTCCCACATGACAGTTTTTCGACCCAGTACTTC	CASSFPHDSFSTQYF
TRBD1	TRBV6-5	TRBJ2-7	TGTGCCAGCAGTTATCGGACAGGGGGGTCCTACGAGCAGTACTTC	CASSYRTGGSYEQYF
TRBD1	TRBV10-3	TRBJ1-2	TGTGCCATCAGTGAGTCGGACAGGGGGCCGGGCACCTTC	CAISESDRGPGTF
TRBD1	TRBV28	TRBJ1-2	TGTGCCAGCAGTGAGGACAGGGGATTTAACTATGGCTACACCTTC	CASSEDRGFNYGYTF
.	TRBV11-3	TRBJ2-7	TGTGCCAGCACCTGGCGGCCGGGCGGGGAAACCTACGAGCAGTACTTC	CASTWRPGGETYEQYF
.	TRBV6-5	TRBJ1-1	TGTGCCACGTCCCGCAGGCAAAACACTGAAGCTTTCTTT	CATSRRQNTEAFF
TRBD2	TRBV6-5	TRBJ2-3	TGTGCCAGCAGTTCCGGACTAGCGGGAGCCTGGGTTACGCAGTATTTT	CASSSGLAGAWVTQYF